The present T cell receptor (beta chain) was sequenced within a study of regulatory T cells in long-lasting Graves disease. Time point described: newly diagnosed GD, antithyroid drugs for less than 3 months. Making the TCR library involved RNA that had been extracted from PBMCs. All patients originated from an endocrinology department located in Xi'an, China. This clonotype was picked up a small number of times. Its antigen is unknown. Study-level findings and limits: Segments TRBV28, TRBJ1-2 and TRBJ2-5 showed preferential usage in persistent disease.

Unmatched junction bases numbered 2, after V lost 6 bases and J lost 4 bases. This CDR3 region has 12 residues. Per germline, CDR1 ENHRY and CDR2 SYGVKD. Construction of the TCR beta libraries employed iRepertoire HTBI primers in conjunction with Arm-PCR of CDR3 regions. TCRdb itself ran the multiplex PCR reads through MiXCR, one entry per CDR3 protein. Altogether around 500,000 distinct CDR3 sequences are present, 15% to 20% being singletons, with the ten largest covering 25%. This sample also appeared in a second study, on T cells in Graves' hyperthyroidism and ophthalmopathy.

This specimen consisted of peripheral blood mononuclear cells (PBMCs), obtained at new diagnosis, from a patient treated with antithyroid drugs. The V and J genes are TRBV10-3 and TRBJ1-2; 7 nucleotides align to TRBD1. The source is a middle-aged woman with Graves disease. The CDR3 DNA follows: TGTGCCATCAGCGGGACAGCCTATGGCTACACCTTC. Amino acid sequence: CAISGTAYGYTF.